The rows below give T cell receptor beta chains drawn from one sample of a study of T cell responses to AZD1222 COVID-19 vaccine. Profiled with immunoSEQ multiplex PCR; TCRdb holds only in-frame clones, not every one. This sample yields roughly 130,000 clones, of which roughly nine tenths are seen a single time; approximately 2.5% belongs to the top ten. Sequencing was performed on peripheral blood, taken on day 0 of AZD1222 vaccination. Receptor source: an adult in good health. The CDR3 runs from the conserved cysteine through the conserved F or W. D genes are given only for firm matches. Size is omitted from some rows. Given values are once, few, many or a class for expanded clones.

.	TRBV9	TRBJ1-2	.	TGTGCCAGCAGCGTAGACCTTTCCGGGGCCAGCTATGGCTACACCTTC	CASSVDLSGASYGYTF
.	TRBV27	TRBJ1-2	.	TGTGCCAGCAGTTCCGCAGACAGATATGGCTACACCTTC	CASSSADRYGYTF
.	TRBV19	TRBJ1-1	.	TGTGCCAGTAGTATCGCCAGACTCACGAACACTGAAGCTTTCTTT	CASSIARLTNTEAFF
.	TRBV7-2	TRBJ2-3	TRBD2	TGTGCCAGCAGCTTAGAAGCGGGGGCCTTAGTTACGCAGTATTTT	CASSLEAGALVTQYF
.	TRBV7-3	TRBJ2-1	TRBD2	TGTGCCAGCAGCTTAGCGGGAGCTATCTACAATGAGCAGTTCTTC	CASSLAGAIYNEQFF
.	TRBV9	TRBJ2-2	.	TGTGCCAGCAGCGTCAGGGTCGGGACCGGGGAGCTGTTTTTT	CASSVRVGTGELFF
.	TRBV29-1	TRBJ1-2	.	TGCAGCGTATTTACAGGGATTGGCTTTGACTATGGCTACACCTTC	CSVFTGIGFDYGYTF
.	TRBV5-1	TRBJ2-1	.	TGCGCCAGCAGCTCGAGGGGGGACGGGTATGAGCAGTTCTTC	CASSSRGDGYEQFF
.	TRBV19	TRBJ1-1	.	TGTGCCAGTAGTATGGGGACCGGGGCTGAAGCTTTCTTT	CASSMGTGAEAFF
.	TRBV5-8	TRBJ1-5	.	TGTGCCAGCAGCTTCGACGCGCCCCAGCATTTT	CASSFDAPQHF
.	TRBV6-5	TRBJ1-1	.	TGTGCCAGCAGTAAGCAGGGGAAGTACACTGAAGCTTTCTTT	CASSKQGKYTEAFF
.	TRBV7-9	TRBJ1-2	.	TGTGCCAGCAGCTTAAGGGGCGGCTATGGCTACACCTTC	CASSLRGGYGYTF
.	TRBV19	TRBJ2-7	.	TGTGCCAGTACGAATCAAAGCGTGCGGCAGTACTTC	CASTNQSVRQYF
.	TRBV5-6	TRBJ1-5	.	TGTGCCAGCAGCTTGGGGGGGAGGTGGGAGCAGCCCCAGCATTTT	CASSLGGRWEQPQHF
.	TRBV6-5	TRBJ1-2	TRBD1	TGTGCCAGCAGTCACACAGGGGGCATCTATGGCTACACCTTC	CASSHTGGIYGYTF
.	TRBV6-5	TRBJ2-7	.	TGTGCCAGCAGTCAATTTAGCTCCTACGAGCAGTACTTC	CASSQFSSYEQYF
.	TRBV10-1	TRBJ1-1	TRBD1	TGCGCCAGCAGTGGTGCCGGGACAGGGAACACTGAAGCTTTCTTT	CASSGAGTGNTEAFF
.	TRBV27	TRBJ1-4	.	TGTGCCAGCAGTTCGGCGCCCAACCGCGAAAAACTGTTTTTT	CASSSAPNREKLFF
.	TRBV3-1/TRBV3-2	TRBJ2-7	TRBD2	TGTGCCAGCAGCCGTAGCCAAGCGGGGGCATCCTACGAGCAGTACTTC	CASSRSQAGASYEQYF
.	TRBV4-1	TRBJ2-7	TRBD2	TGCGCCAGCAGTTATACCGGGGAGGGCACCTACGAGCAGTACTTC	CASSYTGEGTYEQYF
.	TRBV27	TRBJ1-3	.	TGTGCCAGCAGCAGGACAGCCTCTGGAAACACCATATATTTT	CASSRTASGNTIYF
.	TRBV5-1	TRBJ2-2	TRBD1	TGCGCCAGCAGCCGGGACAGGGACCCCGGGGAGCTGTTTTTT	CASSRDRDPGELFF
.	TRBV21-1	TRBJ1-5	.	TGTGCCAGCAGCAAAGATCCGGATAGCAATCAGCCCCAGCATTTT	CASSKDPDSNQPQHF
.	TRBV30	TRBJ1-2	TRBD1	TGTGCCTGGGGACAGGGGAACTATGGCTACACCTTC	CAWGQGNYGYTF
.	TRBV5-1	TRBJ1-6	.	TGCGCCAGCAGCGGACAAGACAGACTAAATTCACCCCTCCACTTT	CASSGQDRLNSPLHF
.	TRBV9	TRBJ2-1	.	TGTGCCAGCAGCCCGAGATACAATGAGCAGTTCTTC	CASSPRYNEQFF
.	TRBV24-1	TRBJ1-2	.	TGTGCCACCAGTGAGACCGGGACTGAAGGCTACACCTTC	CATSETGTEGYTF
.	TRBV5-6	TRBJ1-1	TRBD1	TGTGCCAGCAGCCACGGACAGGGGGTCGCTGAAGCTTTCTTT	CASSHGQGVAEAFF
.	TRBV7-9	TRBJ2-3	.	TGTGCCAGCAGCCCCCCAGGTCTTAGCACAGATACGCAGTATTTT	CASSPPGLSTDTQYF
.	TRBV29-1	TRBJ2-5	TRBD1	TGCAGCGGGGGAGGGACAGGGGGAGAGACCCAGTACTTC	CSGGGTGGETQYF
.	TRBV21-1	TRBJ2-2	.	TGTGCCAGCAGCAAAGCGCAAGGTCACACCGGGGAGCTGTTTTTT	CASSKAQGHTGELFF
.	TRBV19	TRBJ2-1	TRBD2	TGTGCCAGCGCGCGCGGGAGGAGCTCCTACAATGAGCAGTTCTTC	CASARGRSSYNEQFF
.	TRBV29-1	TRBJ1-5	TRBD1	TGCAGCGTCGCGACGGGACAGACTCAGCCCCAGCATTTT	CSVATGQTQPQHF
.	TRBV6-1	TRBJ1-5	.	TGTGCCAGCAGTGAAGCGCTTGCCGTCTGGGGCAATCAGCCCCAGCATTTT	CASSEALAVWGNQPQHF
many	TRBV6-4	TRBJ1-5	.	TGTGCCAGCAGTGAGGGTAGCAATCAGCCCCAGCATTTT	CASSEGSNQPQHF